These 26 T cell receptor beta chains originate from one sample sequenced in a study of Graves' ophthalmopathy and Graves' hyperthyroidism. Amplification targeted the TCR beta CDR3 regions, with RNA transcripts as the source material. The workflow started with a first-round RT-PCR run with HTBI primers and then moved on to a second-round multiplex PCR. Each CDR3 protein gets one entry after TCRdb re-called the multiplex PCR reads with MiXCR. The sample holds 600,000 to 950,000 distinct CDR3 sequences, roughly 41% seen once. The sample consisted of peripheral blood. The receptors shown here come from an adult man with Graves' ophthalmopathy.

The chain carries TRBV15 and TRBJ2-5, with D possibly being TRBD1 (5 bases). CDR3 size: 13 residues. Germline CDR1 reads LNHNV; CDR2 reads YYDKDF (reference sequence). V lost 4 bases to trimming and J lost 2 bases, with 8 bases between them. CDR3 in DNA: TGTGCCACCAGCATCCAGGGTCAAGAGACCCAGTACTTC. It is translated as CATSIQGQETQYF.

This chain uses TRBV24-1 with TRBJ1-6, with D perhaps matching TRBD1 (6 bases). The CDR3 contains 14 residues. The V gene's germline CDR1 is KGHDR and CDR2 SFDVKD. Trimming cost V 4 bases and J 10 bases, with 13 bases left between them. The CDR3 region is CATSEDSWGSPLHF. In DNA, the CDR3 is TGTGCCACCAGTGAGGACAGCTGGGGCTCACCCCTCCACTTT.

The CDR3 coding sequence is TGTGCCACCAGTGACCCAGGGACAGTACCTCAAGAGACCCAGTACTTC. It is translated as CATSDPGTVPQETQYF. This rearrangement joins TRBV24-1 to TRBJ2-5; 7 bases map to TRBD1. Trimming cost V 4 bases and J 2 bases; bases outside gene matches: 9. Per germline, CDR1 KGHDR and CDR2 SFDVKD. CDR3 size: 16 residues.

V gene TRBV7-2 combines with J gene TRBJ1-1; 8 positions agree with TRBD1. The CDR3 loop spans 16 amino acids. Trimming cost V 4 bases and J 7 bases; bases outside gene matches: 14. Germline V lookup: CDR1 SGHTA, CDR2 FQGNSA. CDR3 nucleotide sequence: TGTGCCAGCAGCTGGGGACCGGGACAGGCAGTCGATGAAGCTTTCTTT. Residues: CASSWGPGQAVDEAFF.

At least ten counts were recorded for this clonotype. One end of the junction fails to match germline, which may point to a read error. The chain links TRBV7-9 to TRBJ1-5, with D tentatively TRBD1 (6 bases). The CDR3 runs to 13 residues. Germline V gene data show CDR1 as SEHNR and CDR2 as FQNEAQ (reference sequence). The CDR3 loop is CASSQDGGQPQHF. The CDR3, as DNA: TGCGCCAGCAGCCAAGATGGGGGCCAGCCCCAGCATTTT.

This chain joins TRBV7-3 and TRBJ1-1; D unresolved. The germline CDR1 and CDR2 sequences are SGHTA and FQGTGA. V dropped 4 bases and J dropped 3 bases, with 18 bases sitting between them. The CDR3 spans 16 residues. CDR3 loop: CASSSTGVARDTEAFF. The CDR3 DNA is TGTGCCAGCAGCTCGACCGGGGTTGCCCGGGACACTGAAGCTTTCTTT. Supplemented by reference TRBV7-3 and TRBJ1-1, the full variable domain reads GAGVSQTPSNKVTEKGKYVELRCDPISGHTALYWYRQSLGQGPEFLIYFQGTGAADDSGLPNDRFFAVRPEGSVSTLKIQRTERGDSAVYLCASSSTGVARDTEAFFGQGTRLTVV.

V usage is TRBV2 and J usage is TRBJ1-1; D gene uncertain. Germline V CDR1 and CDR2: SNHLY, FYNNEI. The CDR3 has 14 residues. V shed 1 base and J shed 3 bases, with 9 bases lying between them. DNA for the CDR3: TGTGCCAGCAGTGAAGGAGACGGGGACACTGAAGCTTTCTTT. This gives the protein CASSEGDGDTEAFF.

This clonotype has a single count. The chain uses TRBV19 and TRBJ2-2; D gene unclear. Trimming pared 3 bases from V and 5 bases from J, leaving 7 bases between. Per the germline V gene, CDR1 is LNHDA and CDR2 is SQIVND (reference sequence). The CDR3 covers 13 residues. CDR3 nucleotide sequence: TGTGCCAGTAGTATGGAGTGGACCGGGGAGCTGTTTTTT. Encoded protein: CASSMEWTGELFF.

This sequence joins TRBV5-1 and TRBJ1-2; D might be TRBD1 (5 bases). The CDR3 length is 16 residues. Trimming stripped 4 bases from V and 0 bases from J, with 16 bases between. CDR1 is SGHRS and CDR2 is YFSETQ in the germline V gene. The CDR3 spells CASSPAKVTANYGYTF. CDR3 nucleotide sequence: TGCGCCAGCAGCCCCGCGAAAGTGACAGCTAACTATGGCTACACCTTC.

V is TRBV19 and J is TRBJ1-1; TRBD1 might be the D (6 bases). The CDR3 is 16 amino acids. Trimming removed 4 bases from V and 1 base from J, with 16 bases in between. The germline CDR1 and CDR2 sequences are LNHDA and SQIVND (reference sequence). In DNA, the CDR3 is TGTGCCAGTAGTACCCGTGTGGGGGGCGCGAACACTGAAGCTTTCTTT. Its protein product is CASSTRVGGANTEAFF.

Worth noting for this clonotype: Germline and junction disagree at one end, which may indicate a read error. The chain has TRBV24-1 and TRBJ1-5; D gene ambiguous. The germline V gene has CDR1 KGHDR and CDR2 SFDVKD. CDR3 size: 15 residues. CDR3 coding DNA: TGTGCCAGCAGTCCTTCGCTCTATAGCAATCAGCCCCAGCATTTT. Amino acids: CASSPSLYSNQPQHF.

The chain couples TRBV20-1 to TRBJ2-7; TRBD1 is a possible D gene (6 bases). The CDR3 has 12 amino acids. V was trimmed by 3 bases and J by 7 bases, leaving 13 bases between them. Per germline, CDR1 DFQATT and CDR2 SNEGSKA (reference sequence). The CDR3 DNA sequence: TGCAGTGCTAGGGGGGCCGCTAATGAGCAGTACTTC. Its protein is CSARGAANEQYF.

This clonotype was detected only a few times. The V call is TRBV7-9, the J call TRBJ1-6, with 10 bases that match TRBD1. V lost 5 bases, J lost 5 bases, and 3 bases stayed unmatched. CDR1 is SEHNR and CDR2 is FQNEAQ in the germline V gene (reference sequence). The CDR3 is 15 residues long. CDR3 sequence (DNA): TGTGCCAGCAGCCTGGGACAGGGGAATAATTCACCCCTCCACTTT. It translates to CASSLGQGNNSPLHF.

The chain joins TRBV15 to TRBJ1-3; maybe TRBD1 (6 bases). The CDR3 length is 16 residues. Trimming took 1 base from V and 2 from J, leaving 12 bases between them. Germline values: CDR1 LNHNV, CDR2 YYDKDF (reference sequence). In DNA form, the CDR3 reads TGTGCCACCAGCAGAGTCACAGGGTACACTGGAAACACCATATATTTT. Its protein product is CATSRVTGYTGNTIYF.

This clonotype was recorded at least ten times. This chain connects TRBV11-2 to TRBJ1-3; D is unclear. Trimming cost V 1 base and J 3 bases, with 7 bases left between them. The CDR3 contains 14 residues. CDR1 is SGHAT, CDR2 FQNNGV, per germline. The CDR3 sequence is CASSLGPDGNTIYF. The DNA of the CDR3 is TGTGCCAGCAGCTTAGGTCCTGATGGAAACACCATATATTTT.

The chain carries TRBV15 and TRBJ1-5; 7 positions match TRBD1. This CDR3 has 13 residues. V shed 5 bases and J 5 bases; nucleotides not matched to a gene: 3. CDR1 is LNHNV and CDR2 is YYDKDF in the germline V gene (reference sequence). CDR3 in amino acids: CATSLQGYQPQHF. The CDR3 coding sequence is TGTGCCACCAGCTTACAGGGGTATCAGCCCCAGCATTTT.

A note on this clonotype: With a much larger clone just one base away, this may be a read error. The chain recombines TRBV20-1 with TRBJ2-5; perhaps TRBD1 as D (5 bases). The V and J ends lost 8 bases and 1 base respectively, with 14 bases between them. CDR3 length equals 13 residues. In germline, CDR1 is DFQATT, CDR2 SNEGSKA (reference sequence). The CDR3 region has the DNA TGCAGTCCCCAGGGCCAGCTCCAAGAGACCCAGTACTTC. It translates to CSPQGQLQETQYF.

This rearrangement joins TRBV5-1 to TRBJ2-7; 10 nucleotides line up with TRBD1. The CDR3 runs 15 residues. Germline assignment: CDR1 SGHRS and CDR2 YFSETQ. V lost 4 bases to trimming and J lost 9 bases; unmatched junction nucleotides: 13. CDR3 region: CASSADRGPATSQYF. The DNA for the CDR3 is TGCGCCAGCAGCGCCGACAGGGGGCCGGCGACCTCGCAGTACTTC.

In regard to this clonotype: Because it lacks the conserved phenylalanine or tryptophan at the end, this CDR3 is likely a read error. The limits of the CDR3 on the DNA are not certain, so only TCRdb's listed CDR3 is given. The genes are TRBV2 and TRBJ1-1; TRBD1, the table's D call, was not compared with the DNA. The CDR3 spans 8 residues, counting both ends. The germline CDR1 and CDR2 sequences are SNHLY and FYNNEI. CDR3 residues: CAISEWDR.

This clonotype was detected only a few times. The CDR3 spells CSARGRGSYEQYF. CDR3 coding DNA: TGCAGTGCTAGAGGGAGGGGGTCCTACGAGCAGTACTTC. The chain links TRBV20-1 to TRBJ2-7; possibly TRBD1 or TRBD2 for D (6 bases each). The CDR3 runs 13 residues. The V gene's germline CDR1 is DFQATT and CDR2 SNEGSKA (reference sequence). V lost 1 base to trimming and J lost 1 base, with 8 bases between them.

The J gene is TRBJ1-2, the V gene TRBV20-1; 8 bases map to TRBD1. This CDR3 is 14 amino acids long. Germline CDR1 and CDR2: DFQATT and SNEGSKA (reference sequence). V was clipped by 5 bases and J by 2 bases; unmatched bases: 7. The CDR3 region has the DNA TGCAGTGCTGCAGGGGGCAGGACGAACTATGGCTACACCTTC. Translation gives CSAAGGRTNYGYTF.

This chain joins TRBV30 and TRBJ1-2, with TRBD1 matching 7 bases. The V segment lost 2 bases and the J segment 3 bases; nucleotides outside the gene matches: 6. This CDR3 is 14 amino acids long. CDR1 GTSNPN and CDR2 SVGIG come from the germline V gene (reference sequence). The CDR3 protein is CAWSIGGQYYGYTF. For the CDR3, the DNA is TGTGCCTGGAGTATAGGGGGACAGTACTATGGCTACACCTTC.

This clonotype was counted ten times or more. The chain has TRBV12-3 or TRBV12-4 and TRBJ2-2, with D uncertain. CDR3 length equals 15 residues. The V end was cut by 5 bases, the J end by 4 bases, with 14 bases between. CDR3 nucleotides: TGTGCCAGCAGTCGTGAGGACCGTTCCACCGGGGAGCTGTTTTTT. It translates to CASSREDRSTGELFF.

The chain combines TRBV20-1 with TRBJ2-7; 9 positions match TRBD1. Trimming cost V 6 bases and J 11 bases; bases outside gene matches: 14. The CDR3 runs 13 residues. Germline CDR1 and CDR2: DFQATT and SNEGSKA (reference sequence). The CDR3 bases are TGCAGTGCGAGAACAGGGGGCATTACCGGGGAGTACTTC. This gives the protein CSARTGGITGEYF.

This chain joins TRBV2 and TRBJ2-7, with 8 bases identical to TRBD1. Trimming at V came to 6 bases and at J to 6 bases, leaving 7 bases not matched to a gene. The CDR3 runs 13 residues. Germline V gene lookup returns CDR1 SNHLY and CDR2 FYNNEI. CDR3 nucleotide sequence: TGTGCCAGCAGGAGCGGACAGGGAGGCGAGCAGTACTTC. It yields the protein CASRSGQGGEQYF.

V gene TRBV20-1 combines with J gene TRBJ2-2, with D unclear. The CDR3 is 13 residues long. Germline V gives CDR1 DFQATT, CDR2 SNEGSKA (reference sequence). Deletions cut 4 bases from V and 4 bases from J, with 10 bases between. CDR3 sequence reads: CSATEGPTGELFF. In DNA form, the CDR3 reads TGCAGTGCTACCGAAGGGCCCACCGGGGAGCTGTTTTTT.